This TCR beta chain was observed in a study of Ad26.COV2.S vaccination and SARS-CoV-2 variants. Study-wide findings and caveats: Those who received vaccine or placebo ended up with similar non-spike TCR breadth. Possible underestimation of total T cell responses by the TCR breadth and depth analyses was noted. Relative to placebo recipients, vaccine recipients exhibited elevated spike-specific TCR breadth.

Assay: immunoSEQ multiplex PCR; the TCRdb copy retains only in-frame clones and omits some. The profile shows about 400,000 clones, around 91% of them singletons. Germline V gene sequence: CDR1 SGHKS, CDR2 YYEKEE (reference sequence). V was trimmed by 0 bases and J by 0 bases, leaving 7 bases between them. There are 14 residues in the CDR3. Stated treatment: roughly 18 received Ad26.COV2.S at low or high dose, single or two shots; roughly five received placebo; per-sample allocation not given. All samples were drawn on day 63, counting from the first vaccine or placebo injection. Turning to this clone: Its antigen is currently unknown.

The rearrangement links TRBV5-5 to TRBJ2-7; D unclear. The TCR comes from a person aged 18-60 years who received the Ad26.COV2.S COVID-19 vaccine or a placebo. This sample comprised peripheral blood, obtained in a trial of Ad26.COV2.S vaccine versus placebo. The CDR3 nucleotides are TGTGCCAGCAGCTTGGAGCCCAGCTCCTACGAGCAGTACTTC. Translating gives CASSLEPSSYEQYF.